The clone carrying this TCR beta chain has more than one count but fewer than ten. Its antigen is as yet unknown. The source material, RNA transcripts, was used to amplify TCR beta CDR3 regions. Using the HTBI primer set, a first-round RT-PCR was run on the TCR CDR3. TCRdb processed the multiplex PCR reads anew with MiXCR; each CDR3 protein has one entry. The table includes about 520,000 distinct CDR3 sequences, around a quarter detected once. V was cut by 2 bases and J by 5 bases, with 12 bases left in between. The CDR3 has 14 amino acids. The entry originates in a study of T cells in Graves' hyperthyroidism and ophthalmopathy. The wider study: The authors collected peripheral blood at initial diagnosis, before any treatment.

It was uncontrolled infection, other autoimmune disease, pregnancy or lactation that excluded patients. Each diagnosis was grounded in clinical symptoms, serum thyroxine and TRAb, thyroid ultrasound, and orbital computed tomography. Study results and caveats: Ophthalmopathy and stable hyperthyroidism were told apart by a 13 V-J model.

The rearrangement joins TRBV12-3 or TRBV12-4 to TRBJ2-5; tentatively, D is TRBD1 or TRBD2 (5 bases each). This TCR was sampled from a woman aged 25 to 39 with Graves' ophthalmopathy. The sample taken for sequencing was blood. CDR3 in amino acids: CASSLWDHHETQYF. The CDR3 nucleotides read TGTGCCAGCAGTTTATGGGACCATCACGAGACCCAGTACTTC.